Listed below are T cell receptor beta chains from one sample, sequenced in a study of cytomegalovirus exposure and HLA in healthy donors. Measured with immunoSEQ multiplex PCR; TCRdb has only the in-frame clones, and not every one. Among more than 300,000 clones, around 86% were seen once, and the ten largest hold 0.83%. Sequencing was performed on PBMCs. The receptors originated from a woman aged 18-35 years in good health and CMV-seronegative. Each CDR3 is given with its conserved first and last residue.

v_call,cdr3_aa
TRBV18,CASSPGLENTEAFF
TRBV28,CASSLVLTRLSYEQYF
TRBV7-6,CASRGAGEAGELFF
TRBV18,CASSPLELGGARSGNTIYF
TRBV6-5,CASSYSSGAPTFF
TRBV6-1,CASSPDRRSGEKLFF
TRBV4-2,CASSQVGGAKNIQYF
TRBV28,CASTFGLAGNTGELFF
TRBV28,CASSFLQVGYGYTF
TRBV11-2,CASSLNPGPMSYEQYF
TRBV27,CASSPGPGAGELFF
TRBV6-5,CASRPGQITDTQYF
TRBV6-1,CASSPLFQDNYGYTF
TRBV11-2,CASSLDPGTEVLYGYTF
TRBV15,CATSNRQGVVSIQYF
TRBV15,CATSRSRGRSDNEQFF
TRBV2,CASRAYGSYEQYF
TRBV7-9,CASSSGQGDYGYTF
TRBV27,CASSRGAGTEAFF
TRBV7-9,CASSLARGLGGATYGYTF
TRBV11-2,CASSRIGTSGNTGELFF
TRBV4-1,CASSQTARTTFPFSYEQYF
TRBV27,CASQGAGNTIYF
TRBV18,CASSLTDTPYNEQFF
TRBV18,CASSQFHGVTEKLFF
TRBV5-1,CASSLWGLLTHTDTQYF
TRBV9,CASSATGQGGTEAFF
TRBV7-2,CASSDDRHNEQFF
TRBV18,CASSPRGQISPWDGYTF
TRBV11-2,CASGWRGGLGELFF
TRBV4-2,CASSQIAGGRFGTGELFF
TRBV6-6,CASSYLSSNTEAFF
TRBV28,CASSLVTWEQYF
TRBV7-9,CASSLDRNTEAFF
TRBV7-2,CASSLVRTEAFF
TRBV2,CASRYGYEQYF
TRBV27,CASSFNYRYEQYF
TRBV9,CASSATLAGVTDTQYF
TRBV6-6,CASSYSAGGPSYEQYF
TRBV9,CASSVGVGGTTNEKLFF